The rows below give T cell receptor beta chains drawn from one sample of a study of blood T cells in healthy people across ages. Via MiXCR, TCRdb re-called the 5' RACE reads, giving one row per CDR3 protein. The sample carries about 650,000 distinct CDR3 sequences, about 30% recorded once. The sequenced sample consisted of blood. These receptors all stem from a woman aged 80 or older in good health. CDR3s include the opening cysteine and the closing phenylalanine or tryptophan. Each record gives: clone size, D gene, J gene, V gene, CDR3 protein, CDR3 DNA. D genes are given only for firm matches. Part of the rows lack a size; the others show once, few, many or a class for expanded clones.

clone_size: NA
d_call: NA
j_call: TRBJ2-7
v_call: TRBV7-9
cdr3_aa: CASSLHDRGARTSGYEQYF
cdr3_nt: TGTGCCAGCAGCTTACACGACAGGGGGGCGAGGACTAGCGGCTACGAGCAGTACTTC

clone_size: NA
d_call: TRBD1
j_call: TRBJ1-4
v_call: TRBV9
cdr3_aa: CANSALSSGQGEKLFF
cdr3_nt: TGTGCCAACAGCGCCTTATCATCGGGACAGGGCGAAAAACTGTTTTTT

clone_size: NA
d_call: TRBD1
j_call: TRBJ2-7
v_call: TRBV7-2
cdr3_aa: CASSLMGQETYEQYF
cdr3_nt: TGTGCCAGCAGCTTAATGGGACAGGAAACCTACGAGCAGTACTTC

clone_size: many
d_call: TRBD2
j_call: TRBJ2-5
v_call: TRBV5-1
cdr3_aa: CASSLGLAGGPIETQYF
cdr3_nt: TGCGCCAGCAGCTTGGGACTAGCGGGGGGGCCAATCGAGACCCAGTACTTC

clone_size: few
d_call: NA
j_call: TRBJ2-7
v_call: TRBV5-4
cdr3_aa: CASSLDGRAHEQYF
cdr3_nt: TGTGCCAGCAGCTTGGATGGCAGGGCCCACGAGCAGTACTTC

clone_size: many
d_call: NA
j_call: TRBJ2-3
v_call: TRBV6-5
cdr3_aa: CASGRQGTDTQYF
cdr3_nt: TGTGCCAGCGGGAGACAGGGCACAGATACGCAGTATTTT

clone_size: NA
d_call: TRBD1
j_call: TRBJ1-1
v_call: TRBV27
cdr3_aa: CASSLVRQGWSTDAFF
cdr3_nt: TGTGCCAGCAGTTTAGTGAGACAGGGATGGAGCACTGACGCTTTCTTT

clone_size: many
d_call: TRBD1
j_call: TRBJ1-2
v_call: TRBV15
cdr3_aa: CATSREDRRDYGYTF
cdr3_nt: TGTGCCACCAGCAGGGAGGACAGGAGAGACTATGGCTACACCTTC

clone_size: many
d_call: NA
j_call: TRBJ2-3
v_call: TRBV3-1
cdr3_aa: CASSLQRYTDTQYF
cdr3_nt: TGTGCCAGCAGCCTTCAGCGGTACACAGATACGCAGTATTTT

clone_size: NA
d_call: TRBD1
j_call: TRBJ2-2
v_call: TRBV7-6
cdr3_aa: CASSPRTGTATGELFF
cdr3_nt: TGTGCCAGCAGCCCACGGACAGGGACCGCCACCGGGGAGCTGTTTTTT

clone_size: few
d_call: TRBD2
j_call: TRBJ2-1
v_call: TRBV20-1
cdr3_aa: CSAEPPGGDYNEQFF
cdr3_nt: TGCAGTGCTGAACCACCCGGGGGGGACTACAATGAGCAGTTCTTC

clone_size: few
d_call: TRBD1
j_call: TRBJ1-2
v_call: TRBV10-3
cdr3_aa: CAISESEFDRANYGYTF
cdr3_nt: TGTGCCATCAGTGAGTCGGAGTTCGACAGGGCCAACTATGGCTACACCTTC

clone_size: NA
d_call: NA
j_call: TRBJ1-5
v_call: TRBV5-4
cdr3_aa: CASSLRGGGNQPQHF
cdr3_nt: TGTGCCAGCAGCTTGAGGGGGGGTGGCAATCAGCCCCAGCATTTT

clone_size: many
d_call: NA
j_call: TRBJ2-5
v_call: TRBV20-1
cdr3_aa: CSARDGLETQYF
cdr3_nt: TGCAGTGCTAGAGATGGGCTAGAGACCCAGTACTTC

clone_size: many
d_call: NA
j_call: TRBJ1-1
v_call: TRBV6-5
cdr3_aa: CASSYGTGTGSEAFF
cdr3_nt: TGTGCCAGCAGTTACGGTACAGGGACTGGTTCTGAAGCTTTCTTT

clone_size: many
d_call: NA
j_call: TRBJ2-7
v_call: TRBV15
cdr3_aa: CATSRDVRGEQYF
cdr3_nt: TGTGCCACCAGCAGAGATGTACGCGGCGAGCAGTACTTC

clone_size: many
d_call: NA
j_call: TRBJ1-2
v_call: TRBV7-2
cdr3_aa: CASSLGQNIDYGYTF
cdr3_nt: TGTGCCAGCAGCTTAGGACAGAACATAGACTATGGCTACACCTTC

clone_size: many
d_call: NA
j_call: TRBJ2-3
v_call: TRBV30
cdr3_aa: CAWSLEIDTQYF
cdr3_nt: TGTGCCTGGAGTCTAGAAATAGATACGCAGTATTTT

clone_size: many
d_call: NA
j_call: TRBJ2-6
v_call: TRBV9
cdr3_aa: CASSVLPSGANVLTF
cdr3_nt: TGTGCCAGCAGCGTACTCCCCTCTGGGGCCAACGTCCTGACTTTC

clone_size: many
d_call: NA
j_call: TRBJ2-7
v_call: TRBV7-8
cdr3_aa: CASSLDVGSYEQYF
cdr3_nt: TGTGCCAGCAGCTTAGATGTAGGATCCTACGAGCAGTACTTC

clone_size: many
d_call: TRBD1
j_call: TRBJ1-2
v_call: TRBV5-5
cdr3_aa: CASSLGQGLGGYTF
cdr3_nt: TGTGCCAGCAGCCTGGGACAGGGGCTGGGGGGCTACACCTTC

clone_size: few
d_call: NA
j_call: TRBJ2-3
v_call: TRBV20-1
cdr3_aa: CNAKAVGGTDTQYF
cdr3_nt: TGCAATGCTAAAGCGGTGGGGGGAACAGATACGCAGTATTTT

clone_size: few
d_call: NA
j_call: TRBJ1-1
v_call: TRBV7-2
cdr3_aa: CASSSQSRDPGAFF
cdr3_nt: TGTGCCAGCAGCTCACAAAGCAGGGACCCGGGGGCTTTCTTT

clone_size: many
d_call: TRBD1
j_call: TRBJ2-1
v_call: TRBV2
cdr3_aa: CAIARQGAGNEQFF
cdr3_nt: TGTGCCATCGCCCGACAGGGGGCAGGGAATGAGCAGTTCTTC

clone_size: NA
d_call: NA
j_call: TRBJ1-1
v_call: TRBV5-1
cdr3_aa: CASSPTTDMNTEAFF
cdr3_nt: TGCGCCAGCAGCCCCACGACCGACATGAACACTGAAGCTTTCTTT

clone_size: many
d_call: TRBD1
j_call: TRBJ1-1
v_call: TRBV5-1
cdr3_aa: CASSSDRVMNTEAFF
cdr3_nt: TGCGCCAGCAGCTCGGACAGGGTAATGAACACTGAAGCTTTCTTT

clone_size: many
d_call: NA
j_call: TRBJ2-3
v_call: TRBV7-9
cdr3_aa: CASSSSRDTQYF
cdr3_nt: TGTGCCAGCAGCTCATCGAGAGATACGCAGTATTTT

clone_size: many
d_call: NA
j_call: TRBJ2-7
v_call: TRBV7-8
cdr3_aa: CASSLLTAAYEQYF
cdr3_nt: TGTGCCAGCAGCCTGTTGACAGCTGCATACGAGCAGTACTTC

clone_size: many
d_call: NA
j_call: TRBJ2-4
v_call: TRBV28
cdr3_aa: CASSRPLISKGIQYF
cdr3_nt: TGTGCCAGCAGTCGACCTCTAATCTCTAAAGGGATTCAGTACTTC

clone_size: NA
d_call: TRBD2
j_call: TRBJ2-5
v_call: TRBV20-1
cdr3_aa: CSAGLAGVQETQYF
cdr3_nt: TGCAGTGCCGGACTAGCGGGGGTTCAAGAGACCCAGTACTTC

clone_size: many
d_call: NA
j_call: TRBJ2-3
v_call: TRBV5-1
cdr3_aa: CASSSGGASTDTQYF
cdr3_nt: TGCGCCAGCAGCTCAGGCGGGGCTAGCACAGATACGCAGTATTTT

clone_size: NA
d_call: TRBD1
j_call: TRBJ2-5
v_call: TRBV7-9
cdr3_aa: CASSFPPGQGQETQYF
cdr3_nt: TGTGCCAGCAGCTTTCCGCCGGGACAGGGCCAAGAGACCCAGTACTTC

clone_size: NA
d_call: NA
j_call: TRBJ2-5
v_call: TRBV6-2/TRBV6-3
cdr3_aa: CASSYSKAGQETQYF
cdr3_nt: TGTGCCAGCAGTTACTCGAAAGCGGGCCAAGAGACCCAGTACTTC

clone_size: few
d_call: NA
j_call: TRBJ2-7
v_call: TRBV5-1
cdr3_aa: CASSLRGGSGRAYEQYF
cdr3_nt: TGCGCCAGCAGCTTGAGGGGGGGTAGCGGGCGTGCCTACGAGCAGTACTTC

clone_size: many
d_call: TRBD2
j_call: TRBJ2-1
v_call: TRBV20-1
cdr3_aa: CSAARGGGPYNEQFF
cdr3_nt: TGCAGTGCGGCGAGGGGCGGGGGGCCCTACAATGAGCAGTTCTTC

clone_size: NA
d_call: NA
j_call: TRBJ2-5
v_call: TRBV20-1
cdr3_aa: CSASPSGLETQYF
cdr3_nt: TGCAGTGCTAGTCCCAGCGGGCTAGAGACCCAGTACTTC

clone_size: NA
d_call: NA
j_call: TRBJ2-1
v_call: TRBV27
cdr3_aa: CTSSFAGPTYNEQFF
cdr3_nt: TGTACCAGCAGTTTCGCGGGCCCAACCTACAATGAGCAGTTCTTC

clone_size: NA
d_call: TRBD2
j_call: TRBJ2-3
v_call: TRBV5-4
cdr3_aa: CASSPQKRGDTNTQYF
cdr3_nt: TGTGCCAGCAGCCCACAAAAGCGGGGGGACACGAATACGCAGTATTTT

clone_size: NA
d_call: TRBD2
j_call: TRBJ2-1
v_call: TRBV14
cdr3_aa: CASSQAGGHYYNEQFF
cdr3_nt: TGTGCCAGCAGCCAAGCGGGGGGGCACTATTACAATGAGCAGTTCTTC

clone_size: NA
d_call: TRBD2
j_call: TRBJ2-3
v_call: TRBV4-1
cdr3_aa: CASSNSRGGVITDTQYF
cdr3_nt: TGCGCCAGCAGCAACAGTCGGGGGGGTGTGATCACAGATACGCAGTATTTT

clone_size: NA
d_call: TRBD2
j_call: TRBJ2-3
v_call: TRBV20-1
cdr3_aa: CSASWGRGGTMDTQYF
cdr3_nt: TGCAGTGCTAGCTGGGGGCGCGGGGGGACAATGGATACGCAGTATTTT

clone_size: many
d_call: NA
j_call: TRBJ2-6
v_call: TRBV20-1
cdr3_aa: CSARTDSGANVLTF
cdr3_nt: TGCAGTGCCCGGACAGACTCTGGGGCCAACGTCCTGACTTTC

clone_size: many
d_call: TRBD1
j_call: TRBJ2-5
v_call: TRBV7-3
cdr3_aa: CASSLDRGPSTQETQYF
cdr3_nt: TGTGCCAGCAGCCTCGACAGGGGCCCTTCTACACAAGAGACCCAGTACTTC